Listed here are 10 T cell receptor beta chains from one sample, sequenced in a study of blood T cells in healthy people across ages. A second PCR of about 7 to 12 cycles used a sample-barcoded 5' primer and a J-beta primer mix. TCRdb reprocessed the 5' RACE reads via MiXCR and lists one record per CDR3 protein. The profile shows approximately 600,000 distinct CDR3 sequences, 58% of them singletons. Sequencing used blood. These receptors were collected from a man aged 55 to 70 in good health.

The chain carries TRBV5-1 and TRBJ2-5, with D perhaps given as TRBD1 or TRBD2 (6 bases each). The germline V and J ends were trimmed by 1 base and 0 bases, with 13 bases remaining between them. The CDR3 extends over 16 amino acids. CDR1 is SGHRS, CDR2 YFSETQ, per germline. The CDR3 here is CASSLRGDPYQETQYF. The DNA of the CDR3 is TGCGCCAGCAGCTTGAGGGGGGACCCATACCAAGAGACCCAGTACTTC.

The sample holds a few counts of this clonotype. The chain combines TRBV10-3 with TRBJ2-7; possibly TRBD1 for D (5 bases). The CDR3 has 11 amino acids. The V end lost 3 bases, the J end lost 6 bases, and 6 bases lay between the germline ends. Per the germline V gene, CDR1 is ENHRY and CDR2 is SYGVKD. The CDR3 coding sequence is TGTGCCATCAGTGACAGGGTCGAGCAGTACTTC. Translation: CAISDRVEQYF.

This chain joins TRBV6-6 and TRBJ2-3; D uncertain. V lost 8 bases and J 5 bases, leaving 11 bases between the germline ends. The length of the CDR3 is 12 residues. Germline V gene sequence: CDR1 MNHNY, CDR2 SVGAGI (reference sequence). The CDR3 DNA follows: TGTGCCAGCCGTCCAGCGTTAGATACGCAGTATTTT. This sequence encodes CASRPALDTQYF.

This clonotype was seen once. The V and J genes are TRBV11-2 and TRBJ2-5, with D possibly matching TRBD1 (5 bases). CDR3 length equals 13 residues. CDR1 SGHAT and CDR2 FQNNGV come from the germline V gene. V was trimmed by 5 bases and J by 4 bases, leaving 11 bases between them. CDR3 sequence reads: CASSPWGGETQYF. DNA of the CDR3: TGTGCCAGCAGCCCCTGGGGCGGAGAGACCCAGTACTTC.

The chain combines TRBV12-3 or TRBV12-4 with TRBJ2-3; 8 bases match TRBD2. The CDR3 is 15 amino acids. The J segment lost 4 bases and the V segment lost 6 bases, leaving 9 bases of the junction unmatched. CDR3 region: CASSPISGVADTQYF. In DNA, the CDR3 is TGTGCCAGCAGCCCTATTAGCGGGGTAGCAGATACGCAGTATTTT.

This clonotype has just a few counts. The V gene is TRBV10-3, the J gene TRBJ2-3, with D possibly matching TRBD1 (5 bases). V lost 4 bases, J lost 2 bases, and 7 bases lay in between. This CDR3 region has 13 residues. Germline CDR1 is ENHRY and CDR2 is SYGVKD. DNA for the CDR3: TGTGCCATCAGTGTGACAGACACAGATACGCAGTATTTT. Translated, it gives CAISVTDTDTQYF.

This clonotype was seen only a few times. The V gene is TRBV20-1, the J gene TRBJ1-1; D gene unclear. The V gene's germline CDR1 is DFQATT and CDR2 SNEGSKA (reference sequence). V lost 0 bases to trimming and J lost 4 bases, with 15 bases between them. The CDR3 is made up of 15 amino acids. CDR3 sequence: CSARDMGPRSTEAFF. CDR3 nucleotide sequence: TGCAGTGCTAGAGATATGGGTCCCCGGAGCACTGAAGCTTTCTTT.

This clonotype was detected ten times or more. The rearrangement links TRBV24-1 to TRBJ2-7; no clear D. This CDR3 comprises 16 residues. CDR1 and CDR2 from the germline V gene are KGHDR and SFDVKD. Trimming pared 7 bases from V and 0 bases from J, leaving 18 bases between. The CDR3 nucleotides are TGTGCCACCAGACCGGATCTGGGCCGGAGCTCCTACGAGCAGTACTTC. It yields the protein CATRPDLGRSSYEQYF.

The chain has TRBV6-5 and TRBJ2-3; 12 bases map to TRBD2. The V and J ends lost 6 bases and 3 bases, in that order; junction bases with no gene match: 7. From germline, CDR1 is MNHEY and CDR2 SVGAGI. The CDR3 has 16 residues. CDR3 coding DNA: TGTGCCAGCAGCCCTGCCCTAGCGGGGGGGACAGATACGCAGTATTTT. Protein sequence: CASSPALAGGTDTQYF.

V is TRBV27 and J is TRBJ2-6; no definite D call. The CDR3 is 13 amino acids. In germline, CDR1 is MNHEY, CDR2 SMNVEV (reference sequence). The ends were cut back, 7 bases at V and 3 bases at J, with 7 bases in the middle. The CDR3 DNA reads TGTGCCAGCAAAGGTGGTGGGGCCAACGTCCTGACTTTC. This encodes CASKGGGANVLTF.